The present entry profiles one T cell receptor (beta chain) with its context. This sample stems from a study of blood T cell repertoires in COVID-19. In the source study's methods: Estimates of nucleated cell counts were drawn from the amplification of reference gene primers. Profiled with immunoSEQ multiplex PCR; TCRdb holds only in-frame clones, not every one. The V and J calls and clone size are taken from that table; D and trimming were inferred from the DNA. This sample has about 190,000 clones, with about 82% found just once. This TCR was sampled from a woman in her 30s with acute or convalescent COVID-19. The specimen sequenced was peripheral blood.

CDR3 protein: CTTRDRAYEQYF. CDR3 DNA sequence: TGTACCACCCGGGACAGGGCCTACGAGCAGTACTTC. The chain has TRBV2 and TRBJ2-7; 9 nucleotides align to TRBD1. The germline CDR1 and CDR2 sequences are SNHLY and FYNNEI. The CDR3 is 12 residues long.